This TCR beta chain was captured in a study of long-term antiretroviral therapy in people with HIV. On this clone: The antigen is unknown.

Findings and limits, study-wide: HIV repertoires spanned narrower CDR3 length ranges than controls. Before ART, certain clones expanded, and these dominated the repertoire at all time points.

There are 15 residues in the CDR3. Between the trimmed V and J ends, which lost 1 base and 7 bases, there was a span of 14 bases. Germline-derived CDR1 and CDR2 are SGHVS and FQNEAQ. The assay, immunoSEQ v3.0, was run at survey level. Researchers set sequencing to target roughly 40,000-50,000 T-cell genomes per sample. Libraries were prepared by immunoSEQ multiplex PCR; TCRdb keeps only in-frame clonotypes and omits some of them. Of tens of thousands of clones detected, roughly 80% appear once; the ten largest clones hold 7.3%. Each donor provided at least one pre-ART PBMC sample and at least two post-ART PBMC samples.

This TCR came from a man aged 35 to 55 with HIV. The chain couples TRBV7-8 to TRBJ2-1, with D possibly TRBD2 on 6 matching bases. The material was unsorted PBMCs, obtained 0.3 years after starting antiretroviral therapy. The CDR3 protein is CASSLVPGDTNEQFF. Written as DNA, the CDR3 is TGTGCCAGCAGCTTAGTGCCGGGGGATACGAATGAGCAGTTCTTC.